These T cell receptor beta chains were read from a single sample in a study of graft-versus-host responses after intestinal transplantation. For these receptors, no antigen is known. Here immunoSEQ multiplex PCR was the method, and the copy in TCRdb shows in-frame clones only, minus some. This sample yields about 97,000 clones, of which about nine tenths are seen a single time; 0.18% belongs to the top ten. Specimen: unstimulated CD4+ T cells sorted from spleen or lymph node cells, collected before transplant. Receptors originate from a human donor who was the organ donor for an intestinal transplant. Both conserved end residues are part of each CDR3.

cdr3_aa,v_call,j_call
CASSATGRGEQYF,TRBV9,TRBJ2-7
CASSLTVRVGTEKLFF,TRBV28,TRBJ1-4
CSVAQANTGELFF,TRBV29-1,TRBJ2-2
CSVENRVSTEAFF,TRBV29-1,TRBJ1-1
CASARGPYGYTF,TRBV21-1,TRBJ1-2
CASSPGQGWNTQYF,TRBV7-9,TRBJ2-3
CASKKAGAEAFF,TRBV5-1,TRBJ1-1
CASSPSGQGAYDTEAFF,TRBV18,TRBJ1-1
CASSRGSSGGTYEQFF,TRBV4-3,TRBJ2-1
CASSDRGRSGNTIYF,TRBV2,TRBJ1-3
CASSPTGDKNEKLFF,TRBV4-1,TRBJ1-4
CASSIDQRLSGNTIYF,TRBV19,TRBJ1-3
CASSRTSGGPNTGELFF,TRBV27,TRBJ2-2
CASSQEGRPGVYEQYF,TRBV4-1,TRBJ2-7
CASSYGGWNSPLHF,TRBV6-5,TRBJ1-6
CASSSQTGTTNEKLFF,TRBV7-2,TRBJ1-4
CASSVLQGEGEQYF,TRBV2,TRBJ2-7
CASSLRDRYEQYF,TRBV7-6,TRBJ2-7
CASSTAGLAGDTQYF,TRBV19,TRBJ2-3
CAWSAPPGGYTEAFF,TRBV30,TRBJ1-1
CASSDHREQETQYF,TRBV9,TRBJ2-5
CASSVGGGSGNTIYF,TRBV9,TRBJ1-3
CASSQDLSGEETQYF,TRBV4-3,TRBJ2-5
CASSNLHTNTEAFF,TRBV4-2,TRBJ1-1
CAISPQGNYGYTF,TRBV10-3,TRBJ1-2
CASSLTGQGAYEQYF,TRBV7-3,TRBJ2-7
CASSFTGQTEAFF,TRBV27,TRBJ1-1
CATGGGSGNTIYF,TRBV10-3,TRBJ1-3
CASRDAAGGGYGYTF,TRBV19,TRBJ1-2
CASPEQEGTEAFF,TRBV19,TRBJ1-1
CASSVESGGASSYNEQFF,TRBV9,TRBJ2-1
CASSRTPRQGALSSYNSPLHF,TRBV4-2,TRBJ1-6
CASSKLGGTGGSYEQYF,TRBV21-1,TRBJ2-7
CASSPQRGNEQFF,TRBV27,TRBJ2-1
CASRRRQSNSPLHF,TRBV28,TRBJ1-6
CASSQVREVLNEQFF,TRBV4-1,TRBJ2-1
CASSYLDRSTEKLFF,TRBV6-6,TRBJ1-4
CASSPTGVETQYF,TRBV27,TRBJ2-5
CASSRGPTYEQYF,TRBV6-4,TRBJ2-7
CASGLTGGYGYTF,TRBV12-5,TRBJ1-2
CASSSRQGLGGELFF,TRBV7-3,TRBJ2-2
CATGGRVGNTIYF,TRBV6-5,TRBJ1-3
CASSPTRTSGGIGQYF,TRBV9,TRBJ2-7
CASSLVAGTDTQYF,TRBV7-2,TRBJ2-3
CASSLDRRPSGGTQYF,TRBV7-2,TRBJ2-5
CASSSQANQPQHF,TRBV19,TRBJ1-5
CASSPWTGRYQPQHF,TRBV5-1,TRBJ1-5